The TCR beta chain under discussion was sequenced for a study of identical twins. The study, taken as a whole, reports: The models gave estimates that fell short of the out-of-frame TCR alpha sharing seen in monozygotic twins. Carriage of fewer insertions was seen in abundant cord blood beta clonotypes, whereas memory repertoires showed none. Zero-insertion findings could be partly confounded by invariant cells (MAIT and iNKT cells). Sharing of beta out-of-frame sequences by twins showed a weaker excess.

In its sample, this clonotype was seen a few times. No antigen is known for it. Each CDR3 protein gets one entry after TCRdb re-called the 5' RACE reads with MiXCR. Counted here are more than 1.5 million distinct CDR3 sequences, 25% to 35% occurring once; the ten biggest clones make up 0.27%. The CDR3 is 16 amino acids. V was pared by 4 bases and J by 2 bases, with 7 bases of the junction left unmatched. Germline lookup yields CDR1 SGHRS and CDR2 YFSETQ. Sample: cord blood. The source is a newborn girl in good health. The rearrangement links TRBV5-1 to TRBJ2-5; 11 nucleotides agree with TRBD2. Written as DNA, the CDR3 is TGCGCCAGCAGCCGGGGACTAGCGGACCTACAAGAGACCCAGTACTTC. Its protein is CASSRGLADLQETQYF.